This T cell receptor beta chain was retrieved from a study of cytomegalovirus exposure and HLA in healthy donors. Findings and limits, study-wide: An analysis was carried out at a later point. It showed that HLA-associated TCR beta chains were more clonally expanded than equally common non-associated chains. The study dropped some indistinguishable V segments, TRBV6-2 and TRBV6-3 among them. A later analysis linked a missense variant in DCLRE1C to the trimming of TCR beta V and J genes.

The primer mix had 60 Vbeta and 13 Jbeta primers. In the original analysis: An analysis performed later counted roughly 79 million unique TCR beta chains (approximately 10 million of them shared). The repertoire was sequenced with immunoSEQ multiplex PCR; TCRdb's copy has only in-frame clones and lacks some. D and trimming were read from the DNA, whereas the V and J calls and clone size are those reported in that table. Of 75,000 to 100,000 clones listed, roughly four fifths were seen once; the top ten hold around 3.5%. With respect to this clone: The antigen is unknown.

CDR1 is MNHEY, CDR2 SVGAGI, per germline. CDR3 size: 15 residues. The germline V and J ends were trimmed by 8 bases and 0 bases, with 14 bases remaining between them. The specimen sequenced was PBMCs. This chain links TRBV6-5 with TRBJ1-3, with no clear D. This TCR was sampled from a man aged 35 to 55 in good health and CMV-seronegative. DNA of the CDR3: TGTGCCAGCTCCTCATGGTACAACTCTGGAAACACCATATATTTT. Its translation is CASSSWYNSGNTIYF.